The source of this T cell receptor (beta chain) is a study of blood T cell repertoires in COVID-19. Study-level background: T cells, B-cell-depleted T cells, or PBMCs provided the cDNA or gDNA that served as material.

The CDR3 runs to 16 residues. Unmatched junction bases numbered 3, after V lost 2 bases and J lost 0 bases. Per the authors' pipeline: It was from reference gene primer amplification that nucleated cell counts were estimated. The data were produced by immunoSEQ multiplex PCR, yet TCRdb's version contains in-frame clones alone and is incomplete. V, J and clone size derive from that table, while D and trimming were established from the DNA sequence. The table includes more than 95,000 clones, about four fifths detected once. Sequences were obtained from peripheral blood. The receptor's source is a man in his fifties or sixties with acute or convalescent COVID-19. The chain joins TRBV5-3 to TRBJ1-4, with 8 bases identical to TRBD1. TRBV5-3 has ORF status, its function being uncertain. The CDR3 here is CARSFPDRATNEKLFF. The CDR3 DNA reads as TGTGCCAGAAGCTTCCCGGACAGGGCAACTAATGAAAAACTGTTTTTT.